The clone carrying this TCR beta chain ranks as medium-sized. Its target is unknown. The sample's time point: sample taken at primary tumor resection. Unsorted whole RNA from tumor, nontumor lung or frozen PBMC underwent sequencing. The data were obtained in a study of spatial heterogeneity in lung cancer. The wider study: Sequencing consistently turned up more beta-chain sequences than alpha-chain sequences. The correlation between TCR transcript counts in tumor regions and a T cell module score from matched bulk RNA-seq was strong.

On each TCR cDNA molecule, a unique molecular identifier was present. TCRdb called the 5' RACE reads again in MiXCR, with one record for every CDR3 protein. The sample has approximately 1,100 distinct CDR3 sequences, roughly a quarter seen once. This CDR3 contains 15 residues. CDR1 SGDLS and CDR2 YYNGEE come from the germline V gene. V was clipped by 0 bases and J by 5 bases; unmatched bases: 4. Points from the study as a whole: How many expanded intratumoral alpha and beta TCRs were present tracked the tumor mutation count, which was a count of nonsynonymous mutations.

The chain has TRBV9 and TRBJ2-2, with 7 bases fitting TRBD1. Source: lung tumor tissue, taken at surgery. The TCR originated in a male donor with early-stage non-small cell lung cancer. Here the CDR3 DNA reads TGTGCCAGCAGCGTAGAACAGGGGCTTACCGGGGAGCTGTTTTTT. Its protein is CASSVEQGLTGELFF.